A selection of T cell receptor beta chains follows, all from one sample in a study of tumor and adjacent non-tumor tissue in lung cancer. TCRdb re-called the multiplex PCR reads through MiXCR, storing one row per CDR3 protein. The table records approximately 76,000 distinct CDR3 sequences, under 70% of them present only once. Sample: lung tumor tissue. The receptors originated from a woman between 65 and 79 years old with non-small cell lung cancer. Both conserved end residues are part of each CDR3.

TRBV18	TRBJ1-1	CASSLRAGNTEAFF
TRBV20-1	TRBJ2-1	CSAGSGRSLHSEQFF
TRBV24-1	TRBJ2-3	CATSRQGDSTDTQYF
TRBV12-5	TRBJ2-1	CATAPQLAGVGNEEFF
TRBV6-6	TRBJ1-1	CASSNSRTGDTEAFF
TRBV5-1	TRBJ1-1	CASGVGAGNTEAFF
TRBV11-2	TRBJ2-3	CASSLLRIDTQYF
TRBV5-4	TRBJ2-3	CASSIRGTDTQYF
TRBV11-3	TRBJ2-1	CASNLWGASSGKQFF
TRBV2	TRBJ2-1	CASSPPSGRANEQFF
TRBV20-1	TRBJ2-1	CSASSPGLRVDQFF
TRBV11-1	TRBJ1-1	CAGSSTETRSTEAFF
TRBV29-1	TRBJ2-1	CSVEDPRTGDHYNEQFF
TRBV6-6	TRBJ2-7	CASSDVSEVGYEQYF
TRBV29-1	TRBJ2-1	CSVDGEWYEQLF
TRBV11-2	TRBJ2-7	CASSLNWDYEMYF
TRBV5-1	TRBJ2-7	CASSPLLVTSGSSYEQYF
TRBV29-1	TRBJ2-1	CSGEIGSWNEQFF
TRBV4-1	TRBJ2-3	CASSQRANRSTDTQYF
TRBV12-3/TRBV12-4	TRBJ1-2	CASCLALRLFYDYTF
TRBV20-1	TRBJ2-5	CSASYGSETQYF
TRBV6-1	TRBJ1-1	CASSKLQGTTEASF
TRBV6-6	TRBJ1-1	CACATDTEAFF
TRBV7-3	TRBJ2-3	CASSELEGRGTDTQYF
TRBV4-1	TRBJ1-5	CASSPGGRGLGQHQHF
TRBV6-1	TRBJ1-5	CASKTGQTFGNQPQHF
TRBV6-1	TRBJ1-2	CASTKCQGDGYTF
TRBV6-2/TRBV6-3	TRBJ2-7	CAMSDPRGLAHEQYF
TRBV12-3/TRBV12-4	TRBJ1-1	CASRNQEPREAFF
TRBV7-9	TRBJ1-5	CASSHVDQPQHF
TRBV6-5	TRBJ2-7	CASRVSDWYTGSYEQYF
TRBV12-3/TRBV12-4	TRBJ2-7	CAISQTDREGYEHYF
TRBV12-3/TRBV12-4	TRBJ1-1	CASSPPNRGNTEAFF
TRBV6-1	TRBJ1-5	CASSDGGAMGQTQHF
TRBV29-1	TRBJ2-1	CSLKRQGINEQFF
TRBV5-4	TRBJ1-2	CVSSLLAERLIYGYTF
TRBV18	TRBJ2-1	CASLPGGVEQFF
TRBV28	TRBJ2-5	CASSTSGRVETQYF
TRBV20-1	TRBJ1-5	CSARDDRGGRSQPQHF
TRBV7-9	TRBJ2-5	CASSVTETQYF
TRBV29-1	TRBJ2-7	CSFEDAGKSDQQYF
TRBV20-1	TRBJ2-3	CSARVSLATDTQYF
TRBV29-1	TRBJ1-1	CSVERFGTPNGAVF
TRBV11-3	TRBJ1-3	CASCQEHGTTNNSGNTIYF
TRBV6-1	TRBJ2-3	CATLLAVEDTQYF
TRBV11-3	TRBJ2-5	CQQPPPLIAGGPVTQYF
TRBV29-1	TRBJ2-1	CSVNRQGINEQFF
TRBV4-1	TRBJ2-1	CASSQGTWGYNEQFF
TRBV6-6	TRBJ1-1	CGSATDTEPFF
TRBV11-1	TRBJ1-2	CDCSHSGVDYGYTF
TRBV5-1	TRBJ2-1	CASSLATSGRANEQFF
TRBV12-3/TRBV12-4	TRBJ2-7	CTCSLGRVGEQYF
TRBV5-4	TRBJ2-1	CASRREPHNEQFF
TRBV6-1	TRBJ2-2	CASSEMVGGVSGELFF